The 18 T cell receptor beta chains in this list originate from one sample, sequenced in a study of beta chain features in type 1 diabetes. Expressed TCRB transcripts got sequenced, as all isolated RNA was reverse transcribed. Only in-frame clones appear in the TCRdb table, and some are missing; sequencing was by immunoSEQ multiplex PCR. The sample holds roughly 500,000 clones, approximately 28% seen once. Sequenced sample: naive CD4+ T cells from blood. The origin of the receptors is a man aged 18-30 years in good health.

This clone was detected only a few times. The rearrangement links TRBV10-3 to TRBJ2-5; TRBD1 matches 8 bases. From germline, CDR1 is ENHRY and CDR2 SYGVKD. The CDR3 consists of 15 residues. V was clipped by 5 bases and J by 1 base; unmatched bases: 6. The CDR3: CAISPGTGVQETQYF. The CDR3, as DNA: TGTGCCATCAGTCCCGGGACAGGAGTCCAAGAGACCCAGTACTTC.

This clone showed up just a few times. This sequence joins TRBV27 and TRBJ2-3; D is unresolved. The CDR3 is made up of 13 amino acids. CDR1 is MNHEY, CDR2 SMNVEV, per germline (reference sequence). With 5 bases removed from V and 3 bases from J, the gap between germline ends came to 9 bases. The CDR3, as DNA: TGTGCCAGCAGTCCCTATGGGACAGATACGCAGTATTTT. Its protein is CASSPYGTDTQYF.

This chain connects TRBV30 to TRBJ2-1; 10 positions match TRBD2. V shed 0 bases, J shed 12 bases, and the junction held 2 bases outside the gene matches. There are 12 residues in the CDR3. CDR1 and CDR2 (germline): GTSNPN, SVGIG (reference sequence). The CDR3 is CAWSVWTSGQFF. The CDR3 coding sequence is TGTGCCTGGAGTGTCTGGACTAGCGGGCAGTTCTTC.

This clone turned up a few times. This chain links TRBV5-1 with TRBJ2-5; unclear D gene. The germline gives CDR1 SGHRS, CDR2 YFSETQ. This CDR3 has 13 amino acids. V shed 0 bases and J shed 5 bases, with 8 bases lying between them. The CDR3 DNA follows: TGCGCCAGCAGCTTGGCCTCCGGGGAGACCCAGTACTTC. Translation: CASSLASGETQYF.

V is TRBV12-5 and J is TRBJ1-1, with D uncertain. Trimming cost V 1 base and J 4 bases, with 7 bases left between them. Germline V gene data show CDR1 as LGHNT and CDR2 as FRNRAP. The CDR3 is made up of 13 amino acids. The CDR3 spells CASGLEDSTEAFF. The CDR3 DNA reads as TGTGCTAGTGGTTTGGAGGATAGCACTGAAGCTTTCTTT.

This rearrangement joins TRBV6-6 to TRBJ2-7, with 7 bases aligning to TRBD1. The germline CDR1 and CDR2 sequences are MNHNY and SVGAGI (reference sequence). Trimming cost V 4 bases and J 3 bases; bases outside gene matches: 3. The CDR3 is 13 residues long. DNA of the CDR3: TGTGCCAGCAGTTTGGGACAGAACTACGAGCAGTACTTC. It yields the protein CASSLGQNYEQYF.

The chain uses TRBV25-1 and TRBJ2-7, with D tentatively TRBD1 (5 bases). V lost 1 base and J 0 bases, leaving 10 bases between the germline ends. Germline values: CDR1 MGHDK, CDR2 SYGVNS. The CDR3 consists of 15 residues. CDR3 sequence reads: CASSEWGSSSYEQYF. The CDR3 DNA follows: TGTGCCAGCAGTGAATGGGGCAGTAGCTCCTACGAGCAGTACTTC.

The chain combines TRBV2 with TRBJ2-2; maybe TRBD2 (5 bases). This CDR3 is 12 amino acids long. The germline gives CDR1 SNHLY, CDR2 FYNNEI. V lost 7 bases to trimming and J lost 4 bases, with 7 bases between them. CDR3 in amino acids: CASTGITGELFF. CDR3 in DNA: TGTGCCAGCACGGGAATCACCGGGGAGCTGTTTTTT. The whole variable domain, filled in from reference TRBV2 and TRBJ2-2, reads EPEVTQTPSHQVTQMGQEVILRCVPISNHLYFYWYRQILGQKVEFLVSFYNNEISEKSEIFDDQFSVERPDGSNFTLKIRSTKLEDSAMYFCASTGITGELFFGEGSRLTVL.

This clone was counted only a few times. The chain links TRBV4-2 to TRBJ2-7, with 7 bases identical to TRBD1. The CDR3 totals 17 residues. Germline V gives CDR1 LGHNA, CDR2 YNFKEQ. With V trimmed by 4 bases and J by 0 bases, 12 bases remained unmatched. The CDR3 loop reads CASSRTSRGQSSYEQYF. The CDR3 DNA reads TGTGCCAGCAGCCGCACCAGCCGGGGACAGAGCTCCTACGAGCAGTACTTC.

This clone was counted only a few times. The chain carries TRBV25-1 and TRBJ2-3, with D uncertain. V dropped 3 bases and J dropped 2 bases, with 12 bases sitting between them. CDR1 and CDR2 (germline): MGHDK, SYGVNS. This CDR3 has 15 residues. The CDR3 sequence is CASSDPGEVTDTQYF. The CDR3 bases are TGTGCCAGCAGTGATCCAGGCGAGGTCACAGATACGCAGTATTTT.

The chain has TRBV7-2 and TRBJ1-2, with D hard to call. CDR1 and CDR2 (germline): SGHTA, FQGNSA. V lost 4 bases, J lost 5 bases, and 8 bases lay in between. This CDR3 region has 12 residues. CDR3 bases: TGTGCCAGCAGCTCCCGCGCTTATGGCTACACCTTC. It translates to CASSSRAYGYTF.

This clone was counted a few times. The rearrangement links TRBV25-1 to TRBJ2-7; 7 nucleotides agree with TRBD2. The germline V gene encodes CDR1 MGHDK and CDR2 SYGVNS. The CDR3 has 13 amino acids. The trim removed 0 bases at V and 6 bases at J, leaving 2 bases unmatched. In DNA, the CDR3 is TGTGCCAGCAGTGAATACGGGGGGTCCGAGCAGTACTTC. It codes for CASSEYGGSEQYF.

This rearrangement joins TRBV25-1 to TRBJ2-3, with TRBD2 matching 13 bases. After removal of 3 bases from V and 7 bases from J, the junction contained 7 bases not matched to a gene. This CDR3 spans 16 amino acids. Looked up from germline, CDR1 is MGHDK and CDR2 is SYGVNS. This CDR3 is CASSDTTSGRRNTQYF. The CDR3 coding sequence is TGTGCCAGCAGTGACACGACTAGCGGGAGGCGTAATACGCAGTATTTT.

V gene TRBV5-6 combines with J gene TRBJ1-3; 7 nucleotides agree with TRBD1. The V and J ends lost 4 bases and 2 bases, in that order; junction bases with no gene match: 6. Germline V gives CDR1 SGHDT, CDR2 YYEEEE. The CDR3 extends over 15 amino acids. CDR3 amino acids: CASSPIGTAGNTIYF. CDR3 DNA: TGTGCCAGCAGCCCTATAGGGACAGCTGGAAACACCATATATTTT. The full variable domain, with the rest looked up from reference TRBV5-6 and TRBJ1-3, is DAGVTQSPTHLIKTRGQQVTLRCSPKSGHDTVSWYQQALGQGPQFIFQYYEEEERQRGNFPDRFSGHQFPNYSSELNVNALLLGDSALYLCASSPIGTAGNTIYFGEGSWLTVV.

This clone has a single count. The CDR3 sequence: CASSRPSPTYNEQFF. The CDR3, as DNA: TGTGCCAGCAGCCGACCCAGTCCGACCTACAATGAGCAGTTCTTC. The chain links TRBV7-9 to TRBJ2-1, with D hard to call. V was cut by 5 bases and J by 2 bases, with 13 bases left in between. The CDR3 totals 15 residues. CDR1 is SEHNR and CDR2 is FQNEAQ in the germline V gene (reference sequence).

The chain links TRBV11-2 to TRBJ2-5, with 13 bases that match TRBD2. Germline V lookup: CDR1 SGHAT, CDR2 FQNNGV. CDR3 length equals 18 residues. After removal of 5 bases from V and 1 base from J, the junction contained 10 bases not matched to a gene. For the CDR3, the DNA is TGTGCCAGCAGCCCCATGTCGGGACTAGCGGGATTCCAAGAGACCCAGTACTTC. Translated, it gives CASSPMSGLAGFQETQYF.

The CDR3 bases are TGCAGTGCCGGAGGAGACATACACTACACCTTC. Amino acids: CSAGGDIHYTF. This chain links TRBV20-1 with TRBJ1-2; no clear D gene. Per the germline V gene, CDR1 is DFQATT and CDR2 is SNEGSKA (reference sequence). The V gene lost 6 bases and the J gene lost 10 bases, with 15 bases spanning the gap. The CDR3 loop spans 11 amino acids.

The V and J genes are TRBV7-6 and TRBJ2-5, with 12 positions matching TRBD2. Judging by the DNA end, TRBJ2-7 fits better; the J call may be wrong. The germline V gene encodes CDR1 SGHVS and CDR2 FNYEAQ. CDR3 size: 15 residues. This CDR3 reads CASSTRTSGMYEQYF. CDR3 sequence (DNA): TGTGCCAGCAGCACGAGGACTAGCGGGATGTACGAGCAGTACTTC.